This T cell receptor (beta chain) comes out of a study of cytomegalovirus exposure and HLA in healthy donors. Despite likely unrecorded immune exposures, the donors were nominally healthy at the time of sampling. In the PCR, 60 Vbeta and 13 Jbeta primers were used. The repertoire was sequenced with immunoSEQ multiplex PCR; TCRdb's copy has only in-frame clones and lacks some. The sample comprises 150,000 to 200,000 clones, roughly 80% of which are singletons, and about 4.9% rests with the top ten. This CDR3 region has 15 residues. Germline V gene lookup returns CDR1 SSHAT and CDR2 FNYEAQ (reference sequence). V was clipped by 5 bases and J by 1 base; unmatched bases: 3. General observations from the study: Later work associated approximately 17,000 TCR beta sequences with HLA alleles at 0.05 false discovery rate. Among TCR beta chains, those listed as cytomegalovirus-associated numbered about 160.

Note on this clone: Its target is unknown.

This TCR was recovered from a male donor in good health and CMV-seronegative. J is TRBJ2-3 and V is TRBV7-7; 10 bases are a match to TRBD1. Sequenced input: PBMCs. The CDR3 DNA follows: TGTGCCAGCAGCGCCGGGACAGGGGGCACAGATACGCAGTATTTT. Translation: CASSAGTGGTDTQYF. The full variable domain, its missing parts supplied by reference TRBV7-7 and TRBJ2-3, is GAGVSQSPRYKVTKRGQDVTLRCDPISSHATLYWYQQALGQGPEFLTYFNYEAQPDKSGLPSDRFSAERPEGSISTLTIQRTEQRDSAMYRCASSAGTGGTDTQYFGPGTRLTVL.